The next 4 T cell receptor beta chains were all read from a single sample in a study of blood T cell repertoires in COVID-19. Data came from immunoSEQ multiplex PCR; TCRdb stores just in-frame clones and leaves some out. The sample consists of approximately 170,000 clones, around 90% of them appearing once. Sequenced sample: peripheral blood. Source of these receptors: a man aged 50 or older who had recovered from COVID-19.

This clone has just one count. This chain joins TRBV4-1 and TRBJ2-2, with D possibly being TRBD1 (5 bases). Germline lookup yields CDR1 MGHRA and CDR2 YSYEKL. The CDR3 loop spans 14 amino acids. V dropped 0 bases and J dropped 5 bases, with 7 bases sitting between them. The CDR3 DNA sequence: TGCGCCAGCAGCCAAGATCCAGGGACCGGGGAGCTGTTTTTT. Protein sequence: CASSQDPGTGELFF.

The chain is built from TRBV2 and TRBJ2-1; the D gene is possibly TRBD1 (9 bases). Germline lookup yields CDR1 SNHLY and CDR2 FYNNEI. There are 23 residues in the CDR3. Trimming shortened V by 6 bases and J by 0 bases, and 36 bases separated the two germline ends. The CDR3 DNA sequence: TGTGCCAGCAGCGATAACAGGGGGCGGTGGAGACCGGGAGGGGGAAGCTCCTACAATGAGCAGTTCTTC. Translating gives CASSDNRGRWRPGGGSSYNEQFF.

The gene calls are TRBV10-3 and TRBJ2-5; 9 bases match TRBD1. The CDR3 is made up of 17 amino acids. V shed 6 bases, J shed 0 bases, and the junction held 11 bases outside the gene matches. Germline CDR1 ENHRY, CDR2 SYGVKD. Here the CDR3 reads CAIRGDRADIHQETQYF. CDR3 sequence (DNA): TGTGCCATCAGAGGGGACAGGGCCGACATCCACCAAGAGACCCAGTACTTC.

The chain recombines TRBV27 with TRBJ1-1; TRBD1 agrees at 9 bases. This CDR3 spans 16 amino acids. The ends lost 6 bases at V and 2 bases at J; junction bases unmatched: 10. The germline gives CDR1 MNHEY, CDR2 SMNVEV (reference sequence). Here the CDR3 reads CASRLTGGRRNTEAFF. CDR3 nucleotide sequence: TGTGCCAGCAGGCTGACAGGGGGTAGGAGAAACACTGAAGCTTTCTTT.